This T cell receptor beta chain was sequenced for a study of cytomegalovirus exposure and HLA in healthy donors. For the study at large: The roughly 110 validation repertoires matched the 500 to 750 first-cohort repertoires in platform, a later analysis reported. General study points: It was reported that the classifier diagnosed cytomegalovirus status with high specificity and sensitivity in both the original and validation cohorts.

Clones were read by immunoSEQ multiplex PCR, and TCRdb kept only the in-frame ones, dropping some. The table records about 58,000 clones, more than 75% of them present only once. A roughly 120-subject validation cohort, separate from the approximately 610-subject first cohort, supplied the donors. Turning to this clone: As yet, its antigen is unknown.

V shed 5 bases, J shed 0 bases, and the junction held 4 bases outside the gene matches. The CDR3 extends over 15 amino acids. From germline, CDR1 is MNHNS and CDR2 SASEGT. The receptor was derived from a man aged 18 to 30 in good health and CMV-seronegative. This chain uses TRBV6-1 with TRBJ2-1, with 7 bases matching TRBD2. Input material: PBMCs. CDR3 protein: CASSISGNSYNEQFF. The CDR3 nucleotides are TGTGCCAGCAGTATCAGCGGGAACTCCTACAATGAGCAGTTCTTC.